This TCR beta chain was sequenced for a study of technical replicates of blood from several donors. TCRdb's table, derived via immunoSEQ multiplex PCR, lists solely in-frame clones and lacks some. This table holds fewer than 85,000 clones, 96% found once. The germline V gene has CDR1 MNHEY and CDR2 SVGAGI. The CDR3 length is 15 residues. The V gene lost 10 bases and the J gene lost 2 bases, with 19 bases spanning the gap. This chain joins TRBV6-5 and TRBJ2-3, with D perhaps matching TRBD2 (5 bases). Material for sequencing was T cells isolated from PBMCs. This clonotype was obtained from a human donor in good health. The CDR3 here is CATQLVGLDTDTQYF. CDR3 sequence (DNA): TGTGCCACCCAGTTAGTAGGACTCGACACAGATACGCAGTATTTT.